The clone carrying this T cell receptor beta chain was recorded many times. Its target is not known. The PBMCs had their origin in 10 ml of fresh peripheral blood. The sample belongs to a study of T cells in Graves' hyperthyroidism and ophthalmopathy. Whole-study findings and limits: Ophthalmopathy got predicted by the model a median approximately 6.4 months before its onset. Using 13 V-J features, a model discriminated ophthalmopathy from stable hyperthyroidism.

Using RNA transcripts as the source, TCR beta CDR3 regions were amplified. When the TCR CDR3 underwent first-round RT-PCR, the HTBI primer set was used. TCRdb passed the multiplex PCR reads through MiXCR, listing each CDR3 protein once. The table shows 480,000 or so distinct CDR3 sequences, with over 13% occurring only once. Between the trimmed V and J ends, which lost 4 bases and 8 bases, there was a span of 13 bases. The germline CDR1 and CDR2 sequences are SGHAT and FQNNGV. This CDR3 contains 13 residues. The rearrangement links TRBV11-2 to TRBJ2-3; D unresolved. Material: blood. The sequence derives from a woman aged 18-35 years with Graves' hyperthyroidism. The CDR3 nucleotides are TGTGCCAGCAGCTCAATCCAAGGAGTTACGCAGTATTTT. Protein product: CASSSIQGVTQYF.